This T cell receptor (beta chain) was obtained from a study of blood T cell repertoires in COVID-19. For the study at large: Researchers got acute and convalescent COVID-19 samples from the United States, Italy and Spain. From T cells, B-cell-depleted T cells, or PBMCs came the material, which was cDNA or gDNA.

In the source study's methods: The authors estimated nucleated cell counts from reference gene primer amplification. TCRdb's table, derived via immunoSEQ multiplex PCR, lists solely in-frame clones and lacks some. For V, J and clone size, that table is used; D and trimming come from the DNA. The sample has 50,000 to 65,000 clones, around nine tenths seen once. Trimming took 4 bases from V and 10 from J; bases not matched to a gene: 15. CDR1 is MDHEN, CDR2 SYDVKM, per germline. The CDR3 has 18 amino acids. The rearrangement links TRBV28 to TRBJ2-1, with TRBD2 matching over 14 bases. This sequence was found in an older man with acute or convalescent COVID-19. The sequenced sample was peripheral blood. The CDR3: CASSYRTSGRRGVREQFF. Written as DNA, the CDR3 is TGTGCCAGCAGTTATAGGACTAGCGGGAGGAGGGGAGTGAGGGAGCAGTTCTTC.